The T cell receptor (beta chain) described here comes from a study of metastatic and nonmetastatic thyroid tumors. This clone was counted ten times or more. Each patient went into thyroid surgery without having received any treatment. The CDR3 runs 13 residues. Germline V gene lookup returns CDR1 WNHNN and CDR2 SYGVQD (reference sequence). The V end was cut by 3 bases, the J end by 9 bases, with 12 bases between. TCRdb used MiXCR to call clones anew from the PCR reads. The sample lists some 86,000 clones, 9.5% to 15% occurring once. V is TRBV10-1 and J is TRBJ2-1; D remains ambiguous. Specimen: tumor tissue. This receptor was identified in a female donor with papillary thyroid cancer or a benign thyroid nodule (not recorded which). Some clones in this sample may be carry-over from other donors' samples. The CDR3 nucleotides read TGCGCCAGCAGTGACCCGGCGCGTCTTGAGCAGTTCTTC. Protein: CASSDPARLEQFF.